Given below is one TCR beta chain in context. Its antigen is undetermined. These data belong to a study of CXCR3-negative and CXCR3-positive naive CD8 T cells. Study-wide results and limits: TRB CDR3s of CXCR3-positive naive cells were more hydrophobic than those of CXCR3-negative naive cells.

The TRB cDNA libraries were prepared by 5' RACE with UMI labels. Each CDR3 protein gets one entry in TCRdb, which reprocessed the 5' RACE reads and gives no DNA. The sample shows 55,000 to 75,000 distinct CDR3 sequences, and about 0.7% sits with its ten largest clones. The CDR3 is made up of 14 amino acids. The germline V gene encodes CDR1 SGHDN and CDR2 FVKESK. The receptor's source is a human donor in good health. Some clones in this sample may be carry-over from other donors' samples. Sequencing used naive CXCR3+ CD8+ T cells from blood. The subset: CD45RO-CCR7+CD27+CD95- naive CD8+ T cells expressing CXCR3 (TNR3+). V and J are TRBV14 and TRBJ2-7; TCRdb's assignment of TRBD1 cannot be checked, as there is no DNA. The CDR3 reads CASSHYDRAYEQYF.